This is a list of T cell receptor beta chains from one sample in a study of OX40 agonist ivuxolimab in advanced cancers. Measured with immunoSEQ multiplex PCR; TCRdb has only the in-frame clones, and not every one. The table shows about 60,000 clones, with roughly 90% occurring only once. The sample consisted of CD4+ or CD8+ T cells sorted from blood, taken in a trial of the OX40 agonist ivuxolimab. These receptor sequences come from an adult with an advanced solid tumor such as melanoma, head and neck, liver or kidney cancer. The CDR3 runs from the conserved cysteine through the conserved F or W. The listing skips clone size in some rows; elsewhere it reads once, few, many or a size class.

clone_size cdr3_length v_call cdr3_aa
NA 17 TRBV7-2 CASSSPILGVTTGELFF
NA 15 TRBV6-5 CASSYTLGSNQPQHF
NA 15 TRBV28 CASTGLALNTGELFF
NA 15 TRBV11-2 CASSPQRVPTNEQFF
once 14 TRBV6-5 CASTAGTGHREQYF
NA 15 TRBV5-1 CASSTGQRNTGELFF
NA 15 TRBV7-9 CASSFPDRVIYEQFF
NA 16 TRBV19 CASRSSGLWSYNEQFF
once 16 TRBV30 CAWSSGQGSVGTEAFF
NA 13 TRBV25-1 CASSAPGRETQYF
NA 13 TRBV7-9 CASSLDRAYGYTF
NA 15 TRBV5-1 CASSLVPGSRTEQYF
NA 14 TRBV7-9 CASSGTGLTYEQYF
NA 14 TRBV5-6 CASSFFWDTGELFF
NA 14 TRBV6-6 CASSKNRGPYEQYF
NA 10 TRBV28 CASSDSTIYF
NA 12 TRBV27 CASRTTNEKLFF
NA 15 TRBV4-2 CASSGSGLAGDEQFF
NA 15 TRBV5-1 CASSLVLAGNNEQYF
once 14 TRBV5-1 CASRPGGGAYEQYF
NA 18 TRBV13 CASSTRTGPGVGNQPQHF
NA 16 TRBV28 CASSLSLKMGGYEQYF
NA 14 TRBV6-5 CASSPGTENTEAFF
NA 12 TRBV19 CASRDGSYGYTF
NA 15 TRBV21-1 CASRGGEGDYNEQFF
NA 11 TRBV30 CAWSPKETQYF
NA 13 TRBV5-8 CASRETGLRKLFF
NA 15 TRBV6-5 CASSYGGTGANVLTF
NA 17 TRBV9 CASSPSRKGLRPTEAFF
NA 15 TRBV19 CASSIEEGSNQPQHF
NA 14 TRBV6-6 CASSPRTGAYEQYF
NA 16 TRBV7-8 CASSLGIAVNTGELFF
NA 15 TRBV9 CASSGRGSLTGELFF
NA 15 TRBV10-3 CAISESGQGYNEQFF
NA 13 TRBV14 CASSGGQTYEQYF
NA 15 TRBV9 CASTLGQGIGNEQFF
NA 14 TRBV7-3 CASSPRWYNQPQHF
NA 17 TRBV30 CAWGRLAGGSSYNEQFF
NA 15 TRBV25-1 CASRSDRGVYNEQFF
NA 16 TRBV9 CASSPIGTAFYSPLHF
NA 15 TRBV6-6 CASSYRLASTDTQYF
NA 17 TRBV4-1 CASSRLGGGNLAYEQYF
NA 16 TRBV7-8 CASSLFSRHLNQPQHF
NA 16 TRBV28 CATRPTSGASYNEQFF
once 15 TRBV11-2 CASSKRLITNSPLHF